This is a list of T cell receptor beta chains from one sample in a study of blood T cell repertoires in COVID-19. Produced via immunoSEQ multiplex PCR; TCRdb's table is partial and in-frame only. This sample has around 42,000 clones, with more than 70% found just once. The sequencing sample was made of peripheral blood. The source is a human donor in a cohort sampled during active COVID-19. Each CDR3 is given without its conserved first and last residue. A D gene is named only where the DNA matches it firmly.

cdr3_aa: ASSLAQRVPTDTQY
v_call: TRBV5-1
d_call: NA
j_call: TRBJ2-3

cdr3_aa: ASSVDGGFEAF
v_call: TRBV9
d_call: NA
j_call: TRBJ1-1

cdr3_aa: ASSGRQGVNTEAF
v_call: TRBV7-8
d_call: TRBD1
j_call: TRBJ1-1

cdr3_aa: ASSLRTEQETQY
v_call: TRBV25-1
d_call: NA
j_call: TRBJ2-5

cdr3_aa: ACWRGGTTDTQY
v_call: TRBV30
d_call: NA
j_call: TRBJ2-3

cdr3_aa: ASSFWVGTGDTEAF
v_call: TRBV28
d_call: TRBD1
j_call: TRBJ1-1

cdr3_aa: ASSLSGTNTGELF
v_call: TRBV11-2
d_call: NA
j_call: TRBJ2-2

cdr3_aa: ASSLAVRLKETQY
v_call: TRBV5-1
d_call: NA
j_call: TRBJ2-5

cdr3_aa: AWRGSFYEQY
v_call: TRBV30
d_call: NA
j_call: TRBJ2-7

cdr3_aa: ASSEALWTLLQETQY
v_call: TRBV6-1
d_call: NA
j_call: TRBJ2-5

cdr3_aa: ASSLDLTLASEQY
v_call: TRBV7-7
d_call: TRBD2
j_call: TRBJ2-7

cdr3_aa: ASSQLSGSGANVLT
v_call: TRBV3-1/TRBV3-2
d_call: NA
j_call: TRBJ2-6

cdr3_aa: ASSYQAEQY
v_call: TRBV12-3/TRBV12-4
d_call: NA
j_call: TRBJ2-7

cdr3_aa: ASSQRLAGNEQF
v_call: TRBV27
d_call: TRBD2
j_call: TRBJ2-1

cdr3_aa: ASSWASGGTYEQY
v_call: TRBV7-8
d_call: NA
j_call: TRBJ2-7

cdr3_aa: ASNRDTRAKNIQY
v_call: TRBV2
d_call: NA
j_call: TRBJ2-4

cdr3_aa: ASSQGQGVMNTEAF
v_call: TRBV5-6
d_call: TRBD1
j_call: TRBJ1-1

cdr3_aa: ASRVASSNSYEQY
v_call: TRBV6-6
d_call: NA
j_call: TRBJ2-7

cdr3_aa: ASSPGIAGSSTDTQY
v_call: TRBV7-6
d_call: TRBD2
j_call: TRBJ2-3

cdr3_aa: ASRKQGAAGELF
v_call: TRBV28
d_call: TRBD1
j_call: TRBJ2-2

cdr3_aa: ASTSGGAYEQY
v_call: TRBV7-6
d_call: NA
j_call: TRBJ2-7

cdr3_aa: ASSPWTANTEAF
v_call: TRBV5-6
d_call: NA
j_call: TRBJ1-1

cdr3_aa: ASSQEGARTEAF
v_call: TRBV3-1/TRBV3-2
d_call: NA
j_call: TRBJ1-1

cdr3_aa: ASRAPWGHVEALH
v_call: TRBV28
d_call: NA
j_call: TRBJ1-6

cdr3_aa: ASSPLAPDSFSTGELF
v_call: TRBV18
d_call: NA
j_call: TRBJ2-2

cdr3_aa: ASSKVLRGTGQMNTEAF
v_call: TRBV21-1
d_call: NA
j_call: TRBJ1-1

cdr3_aa: AWSGEETSVLT
v_call: TRBV30
d_call: NA
j_call: TRBJ2-6

cdr3_aa: ASRAGQGEGEQY
v_call: TRBV7-9
d_call: TRBD1
j_call: TRBJ2-7

cdr3_aa: ASSALGLGDNEQF
v_call: TRBV2
d_call: TRBD2
j_call: TRBJ2-1

cdr3_aa: ASSSYRDRPYEQY
v_call: TRBV19
d_call: TRBD1
j_call: TRBJ2-7

cdr3_aa: ASSYVGQAYEQY
v_call: TRBV6-2/TRBV6-3
d_call: TRBD1
j_call: TRBJ2-7

cdr3_aa: ATSRPLLVVTQY
v_call: TRBV15
d_call: NA
j_call: TRBJ2-3

cdr3_aa: ATSSGTPAGANVLT
v_call: TRBV15
d_call: NA
j_call: TRBJ2-6

cdr3_aa: SARKQEAF
v_call: TRBV20-1
d_call: NA
j_call: TRBJ1-1

cdr3_aa: ASSDSPGSSSYEQY
v_call: TRBV6-4
d_call: NA
j_call: TRBJ2-7

cdr3_aa: ASRNRDSYSYEQY
v_call: TRBV7-8
d_call: TRBD1
j_call: TRBJ2-7

cdr3_aa: ASSFETGKGTGELF
v_call: TRBV11-3
d_call: TRBD1
j_call: TRBJ2-2

cdr3_aa: ASNRAGGETQY
v_call: TRBV27
d_call: TRBD2
j_call: TRBJ2-5

cdr3_aa: ASTQVGGTDTQY
v_call: TRBV7-9
d_call: NA
j_call: TRBJ2-3

cdr3_aa: ASSGTYSGNTIY
v_call: TRBV5-5
d_call: NA
j_call: TRBJ1-3

cdr3_aa: ATSREPQETQY
v_call: TRBV6-4
d_call: NA
j_call: TRBJ2-5

cdr3_aa: ASSLPYPNRAEQY
v_call: TRBV5-1
d_call: NA
j_call: TRBJ2-7